This T cell receptor (beta chain) was sequenced in a study of metastatic and nonmetastatic thyroid tumors. Nobody among the patients had been given any treatment before thyroid surgery. Original processing methods: What underpinned the distant-metastasis classifier for papillary thyroid cancer was the set of CDR3 differences across clinicopathological groups. TCRdb redid the clone calls on the PCR reads using MiXCR. Here the V and J calls rest on TCRdb's processing, not on the authors' analysis. The sample carries about 92,000 clones, under 15% recorded once. Study findings and constraints: Reported TCR beta diversity, measured in blood and tumor, was significantly higher for malignant thyroid tumors than for benign nodules.

Germline CDR1 reads KGHSH; CDR2 reads LQKENI. With 3 bases removed from V and 4 bases from J, the gap between germline ends came to 19 bases. The CDR3 sequence is 16 residues long. In this sample, this clone turned up many times. As yet, its antigen is unknown. This clonotype was sampled from a female donor with papillary thyroid cancer or a benign thyroid nodule (not recorded which). Some clones in this sample may be carry-over from other donors' samples. V usage is TRBV18 and J usage is TRBJ2-7; D is possibly TRBD1 (5 bases). The sequenced material came from blood. CDR3 sequence: CASSPALTQGSYEQYF. The CDR3 DNA follows: TGTGCCAGCTCACCGGCGCTCACTCAGGGTTCGTACGAGCAGTACTTC.